The entry below gives a single T cell receptor beta chain sequence along with its context. This clonotype was observed a handful of times. Its cognate antigen has yet to be identified. Within one base of it there is no much larger clone, and no base qualities were kept. V is clipped by 4 bases and J by 9 bases, and the sequence between their germline boundaries is 13 bases long. The CDR3 goes from the cysteine to the phenylalanine over 14 residues. Left in the record is the CDR3 DNA by itself, 42 bases read in frame from the first base. From a lookup of the germline V gene, CDR1 and CDR2 are MDHEN and SYDVKM. This sample was sequenced with an Illumina HiSeq 1500. The raw public data were reprocessed by TCRdb itself: fastp quality trimming at Q25, MiXCR clonotype calling, in-frame beta chains only. For every CDR3 protein sequence, its rows merge into one entry that carries the most common genes and DNA. This sample holds 150,000 or so distinct CDR3 sequences; about 6% were observed only once. The top ten constitute more than 15% of the sample.

This sample is part of a study of T cell repertoires in cytomegalovirus infection (dated by TCRdb to 2018 to 2020). In the study overall: Because public TCR beta signatures pointed to carriage of CMV infection together with the matching HLA type, the HLA type of each donor mattered for the analysis.

Paper-wide results and their limitations: In both this cohort and an independent cohort of 352 donors, the cumulative frequency of public TCR beta family members distinguished carriers of CMV infection plus the relevant HLA type. The ex vivo response was dominated by HLA-C-restricted CMV-specific TCR beta clonotypes, and the single most frequent clonotype in two of eight donors was supplied by these HLA-C-restricted clonotypes.

The chain uses TRBV28 and TRBJ1-6, with the D gene call left open. The receptor's source is a human donor in good health (CMV status not recorded). Some clones in this sample may be carry-over from other donors' samples. The specimen was PBMCs. The CDR3 corresponds to CASSSQAGISPLHF. The DNA sequence is as follows: TGTGCCAGCAGTTCCCAAGCCGGGATTTCACCCCTCCACTTT.